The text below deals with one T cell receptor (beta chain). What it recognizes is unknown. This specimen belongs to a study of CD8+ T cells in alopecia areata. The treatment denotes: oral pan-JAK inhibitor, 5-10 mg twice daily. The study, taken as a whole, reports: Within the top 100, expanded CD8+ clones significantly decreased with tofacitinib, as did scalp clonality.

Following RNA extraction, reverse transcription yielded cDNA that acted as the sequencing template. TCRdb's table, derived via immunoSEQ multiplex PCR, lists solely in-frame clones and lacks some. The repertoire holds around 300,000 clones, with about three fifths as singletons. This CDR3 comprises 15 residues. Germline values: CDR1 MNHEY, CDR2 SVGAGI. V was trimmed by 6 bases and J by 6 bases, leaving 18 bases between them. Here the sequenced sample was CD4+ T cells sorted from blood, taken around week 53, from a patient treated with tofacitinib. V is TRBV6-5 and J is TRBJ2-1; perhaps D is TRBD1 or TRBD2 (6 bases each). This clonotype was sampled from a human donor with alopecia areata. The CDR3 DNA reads TGTGCCAGCAGCCCCGTCCCGGGGGCCATCAATGAGCAGTTCTTC. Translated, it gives CASSPVPGAINEQFF.